The 20 T cell receptor beta chains in this list originate from one sample, sequenced in a study of tumor-infiltrating lymphocytes in glioblastoma multiforme. TCRB libraries came from RNA via three nested multiplex PCR rounds. Via MiXCR, TCRdb re-called the multiplex PCR reads, giving one row per CDR3 protein. Among 10,000 to 15,000 distinct CDR3 sequences listed, 64% were seen once. Sequences were obtained from brain tumor tissue. The receptors derive from a male donor with glioblastoma.

The chain has TRBV6-5 and TRBJ1-5; the D gene is possibly TRBD1 (6 bases). The CDR3 has 13 residues. The germline V gene has CDR1 MNHEY and CDR2 SVGAGI. V shed 6 bases and J shed 9 bases, with 15 bases lying between them. CDR3 coding DNA: TGTGCCAGCAGGGACAGCGTGGGAGGGCCCCAGCATTTT. Its translation: CASRDSVGGPQHF.

This clonotype occurred a few times. The chain recombines TRBV11-2 with TRBJ1-2; D unclear. In germline, CDR1 is SGHAT, CDR2 FQNNGV. The CDR3 contains 12 residues. The V and J ends lost 4 bases and 8 bases respectively, with 11 bases between them. For the CDR3, the DNA is TGTGCCAGCAGCTCAGGCTTAGGAGGCTACACCTTC. Translation gives CASSSGLGGYTF.

The table lists this clonotype with a few counts. V is TRBV29-1 and J is TRBJ2-5, with 12 bases matching TRBD2. After removal of 1 base from V and 5 bases from J, the junction contained 14 bases not matched to a gene. Germline-derived CDR1 and CDR2 are SQVTM and ANQGSEA. The CDR3 loop spans 18 amino acids. Here the CDR3 reads CSVEGLAGERGSFETQYF. Written as DNA, the CDR3 is TGCAGCGTTGAAGGACTAGCGGGAGAAAGAGGGTCGTTTGAGACCCAGTACTTC.

With respect to this clonotype: One junction end disagrees with the germline gene, perhaps due to a read error. This chain joins TRBV6-1 and TRBJ2-1; 9 bases map to TRBD1. The CDR3 contains 16 residues. Germline V lookup: CDR1 MNHNS, CDR2 SASEGT. CDR3 sequence: CASNELDRGPYNRQFF. CDR3 in DNA: TGTGCCAGCAATGAACTGGACAGGGGCCCTTACAATAGGCAGTTCTTC.

The chain joins TRBV6-5 to TRBJ2-1; 9 bases match TRBD2. This CDR3 is built from 16 residues. CDR1 MNHEY and CDR2 SVGAGI come from the germline V gene. V lost 4 bases, J lost 3 bases, and 7 bases stayed unmatched. Here the CDR3 reads CASSSYSSGVYNEQFF. In DNA form, the CDR3 reads TGTGCCAGCAGTTCCTACTCTAGCGGGGTCTACAATGAGCAGTTCTTC.

With respect to this clonotype: The junction departs from the called germline gene at one end, perhaps through a read error. CDR3 sequence reads: CASSSPIASVENLFF. The CDR3 nucleotides are TGTGCCAGCAGTTCCCCCATCGCGTCGGTTGAAAATCTGTTTTTT. The chain joins TRBV12-3 or TRBV12-4 to TRBJ1-4; D gene ambiguous. CDR3 size: 15 residues.

Only one count was recorded for this clonotype. The V gene is TRBV11-2, the J gene TRBJ2-1; TRBD1 or TRBD2 may be the D gene (5 bases each). The CDR3 is 14 residues long. The V gene lost 1 base and the J gene lost 3 bases, with 7 bases spanning the gap. From germline, CDR1 is SGHAT and CDR2 FQNNGV. The CDR3 DNA is TGTGCCAGCAGCTTAGGGGGGATCTACAATGAGCAGTTCTTC. It yields the protein CASSLGGIYNEQFF.

In the case of this clonotype: A much larger clone differs from this one at a single base, so this may be a read error. No conserved phenylalanine or tryptophan is present at the end of the CDR3, so a read error is the likely explanation. This chain uses TRBV6-5 with TRBJ2-7, with TRBD2 as a possible D gene (6 bases). Trimming cost V 0 bases and J 6 bases, with 12 bases left between them. The germline CDR1 and CDR2 sequences are MNHEY and SVGAGI. CDR3 size: 14 residues. The CDR3, as DNA: TGTGCCAGCAGTTACTCCGGGGACTGGTCCGAGCAGTACCTC. Encoded protein: CASSYSGDWSEQYL.

With regard to this clonotype: The junction differs from germline at one of its ends, possibly a read error. The rearrangement uses TRBV6-1 and TRBJ2-5, with 11 bases that match TRBD2. From germline, CDR1 is MNHNS and CDR2 SASEGT. The CDR3 extends over 17 amino acids. The CDR3 sequence: CATSEAGRLAGMETQYF. The CDR3 DNA sequence: TGTGCCACCAGTGAAGCCGGAAGACTAGCGGGAATGGAGACCCAGTACTTC.

About this clonotype: Because the CDR3 is missing its conserved closing phenylalanine or tryptophan, this is likely a read error. It is unclear where the CDR3 begins or ends on the DNA, so no DNA is shown, and the CDR3 is as TCRdb lists it. This chain uses TRBV6-2 or TRBV6-3 with TRBJ1-2. The CDR3 totals 12 residues, both ends included. Germline CDR1 reads MNHEY; CDR2 reads SVGEGT. This CDR3 is CASSYGIYGCTI.

As for this clonotype: It is likely a read error, because the conserved phenylalanine at the end of the CDR3 is missing. The V and J genes are TRBV20-1 and TRBJ2-7; 13 bases map to TRBD2. The junction had 8 bases not matched to a gene; V was cut back by 3 bases and J by 6 bases. CDR1 is DFQATT and CDR2 is SNEGSKA in the germline V gene (reference sequence). The CDR3 consists of 15 residues. The CDR3 region is CSASGPGTSGTEQYI. CDR3 in DNA: TGCAGTGCTAGCGGGCCCGGGACTAGCGGGACCGAGCAGTACATA.

This chain uses TRBV20-1 with TRBJ2-5; 7 bases match TRBD2. Looked up from germline, CDR1 is DFQATT and CDR2 is SNEGSKA (reference sequence). The CDR3 length is 14 residues. The junction had 8 bases not matched to a gene; V was cut back by 2 bases and J by 5 bases. The chain's CDR3 is CSARLAGVVETQYF. For the CDR3, the DNA is TGCAGTGCTAGACTGGCGGGAGTTGTGGAGACCCAGTACTTC.

This chain joins TRBV20-1 and TRBJ2-1; 12 bases are a match to TRBD2. This CDR3 comprises 15 residues. Per the germline V gene, CDR1 is DFQATT and CDR2 is SNEGSKA (reference sequence). Losses at the gene ends were 6 bases for V and 9 bases for J; bases not matched to a gene: 12. CDR3 amino acids: CSAPASGRAKAEQFF. The CDR3 DNA is TGCAGTGCACCTGCTAGCGGGAGGGCCAAGGCTGAGCAGTTCTTC.

This clonotype was seen ten or more times. Compared with germline, one end of the junction differs, possibly owing to a read error. The chain has TRBV5-6 and TRBJ2-5; D may be TRBD1 or TRBD2 (7 bases each). Germline V gene lookup returns CDR1 SGHDT and CDR2 YYEEEE. The CDR3 extends over 14 amino acids. The chain's CDR3 is CASSARTGGQTLYF. In nucleotides, the CDR3 is TGTGCCAGCAGCGCCCGGACGGGGGGACAGACCCTGTACTTC.

Notes on this clonotype: Because it lacks the conserved phenylalanine or tryptophan at the end, this CDR3 is likely a read error. The chain has TRBV20-1 and TRBJ2-7; a possible D gene is TRBD1 (6 bases). Per germline, CDR1 DFQATT and CDR2 SNEGSKA (reference sequence). Trimming took off 5 bases at V and 2 bases at J, with 13 bases between the two ends. The CDR3 is made up of 13 amino acids. The CDR3, as DNA: TGCAGTGCTGAGGGGGTGGGGACCTACGAGCAGTACCTC. Residues: CSAEGVGTYEQYL.

The chain joins TRBV29-1 to TRBJ1-1; 8 bases align to TRBD1. The V segment lost 4 bases and the J segment 4 bases; nucleotides outside the gene matches: 2. The CDR3 loop spans 12 amino acids. The germline CDR1 and CDR2 sequences are SQVTM and ANQGSEA. CDR3 residues: CSVGTGGTEAFF. For the CDR3, the DNA is TGCAGCGTTGGAACAGGGGGCACTGAAGCTTTCTTT.

About this clonotype itself: Since the CDR3 does not end with the conserved phenylalanine or tryptophan, this likely comes from a read error. The chain has TRBV20-1 and TRBJ2-5; possible D gene TRBD1, 5 bases. The CDR3 is 16 amino acids. Germline V gene sequence: CDR1 DFQATT, CDR2 SNEGSKA (reference sequence). The CDR3 loop is CNARDDSSTGQETQYL. In DNA, the CDR3 is TGCAATGCTAGAGATGATTCAAGTACAGGACAAGAGACCCAGTACCTC.

The rearrangement joins TRBV6-1 to TRBJ1-5, with D unclear. The CDR3 runs to 14 residues. Germline V gene sequence: CDR1 MNHNS, CDR2 SASEGT. Trimming left V 6 bases short and J 6 bases short, with 15 bases between. The DNA of the CDR3 is TGTGCCAGCAGAAGGGTCTGGGGAGGTCAGCCCCAGCATTTT. Translating it yields CASRRVWGGQPQHF.

The genes are TRBV10-3 and TRBJ2-6; D gene unclear. CDR3 size: 15 residues. V shed 6 bases and J shed 5 bases, with 14 bases lying between them. From germline, CDR1 is ENHRY and CDR2 SYGVKD. In DNA form, the CDR3 reads TGTGCCATCAGCGAGGCGACTCCCAGGGCCAACGTCCTGACTTTC. Amino acid sequence: CAISEATPRANVLTF.

Turning to this clonotype: A read error may produce the germline difference seen at one junction end. This chain uses TRBV6-1 with TRBJ2-7, with D unresolved. Germline CDR1 reads MNHNS; CDR2 reads SASEGT. The CDR3 has 13 residues. CDR3 nucleotides: TGTGCCGGCAGTACTGTGACCAACTACGAGCAGTACTTC. It yields the protein CAGSTVTNYEQYF.